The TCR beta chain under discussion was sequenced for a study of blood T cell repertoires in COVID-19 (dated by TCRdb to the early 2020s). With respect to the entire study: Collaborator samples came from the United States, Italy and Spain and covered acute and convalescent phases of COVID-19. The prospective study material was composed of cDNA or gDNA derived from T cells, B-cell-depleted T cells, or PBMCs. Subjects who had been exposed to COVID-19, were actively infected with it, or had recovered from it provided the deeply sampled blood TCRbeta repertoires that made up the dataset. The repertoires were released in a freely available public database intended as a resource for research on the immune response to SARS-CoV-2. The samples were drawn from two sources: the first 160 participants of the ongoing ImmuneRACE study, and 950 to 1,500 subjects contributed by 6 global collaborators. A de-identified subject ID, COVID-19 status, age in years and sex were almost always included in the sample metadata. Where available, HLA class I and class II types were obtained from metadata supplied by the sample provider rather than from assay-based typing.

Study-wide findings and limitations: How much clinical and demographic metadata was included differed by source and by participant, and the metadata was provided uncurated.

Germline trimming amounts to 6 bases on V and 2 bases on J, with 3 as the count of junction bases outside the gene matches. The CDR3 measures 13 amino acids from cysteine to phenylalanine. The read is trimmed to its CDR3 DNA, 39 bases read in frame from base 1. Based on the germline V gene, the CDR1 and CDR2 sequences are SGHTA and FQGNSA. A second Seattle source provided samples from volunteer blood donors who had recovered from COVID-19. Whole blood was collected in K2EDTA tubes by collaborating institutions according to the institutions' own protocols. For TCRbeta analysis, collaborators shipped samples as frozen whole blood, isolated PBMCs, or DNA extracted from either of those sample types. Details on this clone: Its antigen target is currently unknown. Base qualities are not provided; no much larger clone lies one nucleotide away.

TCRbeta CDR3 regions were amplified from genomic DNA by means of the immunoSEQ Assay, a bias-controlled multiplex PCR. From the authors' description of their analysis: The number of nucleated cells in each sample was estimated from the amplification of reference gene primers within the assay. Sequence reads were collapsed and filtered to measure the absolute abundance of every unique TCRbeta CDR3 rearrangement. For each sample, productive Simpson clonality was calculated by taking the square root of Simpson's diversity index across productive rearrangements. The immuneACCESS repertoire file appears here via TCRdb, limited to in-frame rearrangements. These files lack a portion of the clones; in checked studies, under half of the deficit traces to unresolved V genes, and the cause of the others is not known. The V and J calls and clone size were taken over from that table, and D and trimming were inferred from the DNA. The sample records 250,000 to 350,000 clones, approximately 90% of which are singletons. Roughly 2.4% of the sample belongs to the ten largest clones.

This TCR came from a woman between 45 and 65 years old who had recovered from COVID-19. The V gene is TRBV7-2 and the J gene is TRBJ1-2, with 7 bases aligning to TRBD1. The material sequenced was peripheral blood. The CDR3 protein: CASRPTGNYGYTF. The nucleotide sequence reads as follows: TGTGCCAGCAGGCCGACAGGGAACTATGGCTACACCTTC. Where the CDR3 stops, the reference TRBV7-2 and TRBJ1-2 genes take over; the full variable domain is GAGVSQSPSNKVTEKGKDVELRCDPISGHTALYWYRQSLGQGLEFLIYFQGNSAPDKSGLPSDRFSAERTGGSVSTLTIQRTQQEDSAVYLCASRPTGNYGYTFGSGTRLTVV.